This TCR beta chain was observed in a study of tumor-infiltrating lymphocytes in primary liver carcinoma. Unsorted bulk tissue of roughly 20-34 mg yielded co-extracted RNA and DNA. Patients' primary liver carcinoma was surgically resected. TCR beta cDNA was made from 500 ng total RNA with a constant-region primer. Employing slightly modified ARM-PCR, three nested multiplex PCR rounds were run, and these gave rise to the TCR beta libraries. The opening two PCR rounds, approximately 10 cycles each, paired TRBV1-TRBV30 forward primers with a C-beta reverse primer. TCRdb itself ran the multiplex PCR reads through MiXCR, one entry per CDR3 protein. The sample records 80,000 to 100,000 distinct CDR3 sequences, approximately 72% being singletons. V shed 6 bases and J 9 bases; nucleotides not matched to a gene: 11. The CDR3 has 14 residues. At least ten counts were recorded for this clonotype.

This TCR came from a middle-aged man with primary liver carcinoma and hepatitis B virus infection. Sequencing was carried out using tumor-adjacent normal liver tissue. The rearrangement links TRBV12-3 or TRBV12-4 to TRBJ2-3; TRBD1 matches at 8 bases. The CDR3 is CASRFGTGPGTQYF. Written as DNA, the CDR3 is TGTGCCAGCAGATTCGGGACAGGCCCAGGAACGCAGTATTTT.